One sample yielded the 29 T cell receptor beta chains listed below, sequenced in a study of cytomegalovirus exposure and HLA in healthy donors (dated by TCRdb to the late 2010s). The library was generated by the immunoSEQ multiplex PCR assay. The multiplex PCR relied on a mix of 60 forward primers for TCR Vbeta segments and 13 reverse primers for TCR Jbeta segments. TCRdb mirrors the immuneACCESS table, restricted to in-frame sequences. Some clones are absent from its copies; in checked studies, under half trace to an unresolved V gene, and the reason for the others is unknown. The sample data list 200,000 to 300,000 clones, and 70% to 90% of these were observed just once. Around 0.22% of the sample is in the top ten clones. Sequenced input: PBMCs. The source of these receptors is a girl aged 2 to 10 in good health and CMV-seronegative.

V usage is TRBV27 and J usage is TRBJ2-2, with TRBD2 as a possible D gene (5 bases). Germline-derived CDR1 and CDR2 are MNHEY and SMNVEV (reference sequence). Trimming took off 8 bases at V and 2 bases at J, with 9 bases between the two ends. The CDR3 is made up of 13 amino acids. The CDR3 bases are TGTGCCAGCCGGGGAAGCAACACCGGGGAGCTGTTTTTT. This encodes CASRGSNTGELFF.

The J gene is TRBJ2-1, the V gene TRBV15; 7 bases map to TRBD1. The trim removed 3 bases at V and 10 bases at J, leaving 3 bases unmatched. The CDR3 has 12 amino acids. Germline values: CDR1 LNHNV, CDR2 YYDKDF (reference sequence). The CDR3 here is CATSRRQGEQFF. The CDR3, as DNA: TGTGCCACCAGCAGGAGACAGGGAGAGCAGTTCTTC.

This chain joins TRBV2 and TRBJ1-6; D unresolved. Trimming removed 2 bases from V and 0 bases from J, with 8 bases in between. Germline CDR1 is SNHLY and CDR2 is FYNNEI. The CDR3 is made up of 16 amino acids. Here the CDR3 reads CASSERRSSYNSPLHF. The CDR3 DNA follows: TGTGCCAGCAGTGAACGTCGGAGCTCCTATAATTCACCCCTCCACTTT.

The chain carries TRBV6-4 and TRBJ1-2; D is unresolved. V lost 5 bases to trimming and J lost 3 bases, with 22 bases between them. CDR1 is MRHNA, CDR2 SNTAGT, per germline. The CDR3 loop spans 17 amino acids. CDR3 amino acids: CASSPAGGGRHDYGYTF. The CDR3 DNA sequence: TGTGCCAGCAGTCCCGCGGGTGGTGGCAGACACGACTATGGCTACACCTTC.

V usage is TRBV4-1 and J usage is TRBJ2-1, with D unclear. This CDR3 is built from 14 residues. Trimming left V 0 bases short and J 4 bases short, with 7 bases between. Germline values: CDR1 MGHRA, CDR2 YSYEKL. The CDR3 loop reads CASSQEAEYNEQFF. The CDR3 nucleotides are TGCGCCAGCAGCCAAGAGGCGGAATACAATGAGCAGTTCTTC.

The chain uses TRBV9 and TRBJ2-7; D remains ambiguous. V was cut by 0 bases and J by 0 bases, with 10 bases left in between. The germline V gene has CDR1 SGDLS and CDR2 YYNGEE. The CDR3 sequence is 15 residues long. In DNA, the CDR3 is TGTGCCAGCAGCGTAGGCCAGCCGGGCTCCTACGAGCAGTACTTC. This translates into CASSVGQPGSYEQYF.

The V call is TRBV7-9, the J call TRBJ2-1, with 16 nucleotides matching TRBD2. This CDR3 contains 19 residues. The germline gives CDR1 SEHNR, CDR2 FQNEAQ (reference sequence). Unmatched junction bases numbered 14, after V lost 4 bases and J lost 8 bases. The CDR3 DNA follows: TGTGCCAGCAGCTATCCTTTGACGGGACTAGCGGGAGGGAACTATGAGCAGTTCTTC. Residues: CASSYPLTGLAGGNYEQFF. Filled out from reference TRBV7-9 and TRBJ2-1, the complete variable domain reads DTGVSQNPRHKITKRGQNVTFRCDPISEHNRLYWYRQTLGQGPEFLTYFQNEAQLEKSRLLSDRFSAERPKGSFSTLEIQRTEQGDSAMYLCASSYPLTGLAGGNYEQFFGPGTRLTVL.

This chain links TRBV6-1 with TRBJ2-5, with 10 bases aligning to TRBD2. Germline CDR1 reads MNHNS; CDR2 reads SASEGT. The CDR3 sequence is 16 residues long. The V and J ends lost 1 base and 2 bases, in that order; junction bases with no gene match: 4. The CDR3 spells CASSEGISGGQETQYF. CDR3 bases: TGTGCCAGCAGTGAAGGTATTAGCGGGGGGCAAGAGACCCAGTACTTC.

The chain carries TRBV29-1 and TRBJ2-2, with D maybe TRBD1 (5 bases). Germline V gene sequence: CDR1 SQVTM, CDR2 ANQGSEA. V lost 4 bases and J 3 bases, leaving 12 bases between the germline ends. CDR3 length: 14 amino acids. The CDR3 loop reads CSVGGKGDTGELFF. The CDR3 DNA sequence: TGCAGCGTTGGGGGCAAAGGGGACACCGGGGAGCTGTTTTTT.

The chain joins TRBV5-6 to TRBJ1-5; 7 positions match TRBD1. Germline V gives CDR1 SGHDT, CDR2 YYEEEE. The CDR3 contains 15 residues. J was trimmed by 5 bases and V by 0 bases; bases with no gene match: 5. CDR3 in DNA: TGTGCCAGCAGCTTGGGGGGGACAGCGGATCAGCCCCAGCATTTT. Protein sequence: CASSLGGTADQPQHF.

The chain uses TRBV29-1 and TRBJ2-3, with 8 bases aligning to TRBD1. The V gene end was trimmed by 4 bases and the J gene end by 2 bases; junction bases not matched to a gene: 5. The CDR3 length is 14 residues. Germline V gene lookup returns CDR1 SQVTM and CDR2 ANQGSEA. The chain's CDR3 is CSVVRGQVTDTQYF. The CDR3 DNA reads as TGCAGCGTTGTGAGGGGACAGGTCACAGATACGCAGTATTTT.

The chain has TRBV9 and TRBJ1-1, with 7 bases identical to TRBD1. V lost 5 bases, J lost 4 bases, and 5 bases stayed unmatched. The CDR3 loop spans 13 amino acids. From germline, CDR1 is SGDLS and CDR2 YYNGEE. The CDR3 DNA reads as TGTGCCAGCAGTGCGACAGGGTCCACTGAAGCTTTCTTT. Its protein product is CASSATGSTEAFF.

This clone has only a few counts. The V and J genes are TRBV6-6 and TRBJ1-1, with TRBD1 matching over 10 bases. The CDR3 is made up of 15 amino acids. Germline lookup yields CDR1 MNHNY and CDR2 SVGAGI (reference sequence). Trimming removed 6 bases from V and 4 bases from J; junction bases left unmatched: 8. The CDR3 sequence is CASSPVDRGSTEAFF. As DNA, the CDR3 is TGTGCCAGCAGCCCTGTGGACAGGGGGAGCACTGAAGCTTTCTTT.

This clone was found a few times. V and J are TRBV7-9 and TRBJ1-2, with a weak D call TRBD1 (5 bases). This CDR3 is built from 13 residues. V dropped 1 base and J dropped 6 bases, with 9 bases sitting between them. The germline CDR1 and CDR2 sequences are SEHNR and FQNEAQ (reference sequence). In DNA, the CDR3 is TGTGCCAGCAGCTTAGGAGGGGAGGATGGCTACACCTTC. It specifies CASSLGGEDGYTF.

The gene calls are TRBV5-6 and TRBJ2-4; a weak D match, TRBD1 (6 bases). This CDR3 is 14 amino acids long. Trimming cost V 4 bases and J 1 base, with 9 bases left between them. Per the germline V gene, CDR1 is SGHDT and CDR2 is YYEEEE. CDR3 bases: TGTGCCAGCAGCGATGACAGGGCCAAAAACATTCAGTACTTC. It encodes CASSDDRAKNIQYF.

The chain couples TRBV15 to TRBJ2-1, with TRBD2 matching over 9 bases. There are 17 residues in the CDR3. Germline CDR1 is LNHNV and CDR2 is YYDKDF (reference sequence). V lost 4 bases, J lost 4 bases, and 11 bases stayed unmatched. This CDR3 reads CATSTISGGGLYNEQFF. As DNA, the CDR3 is TGTGCCACCAGCACGATTAGCGGGGGAGGCCTTTACAATGAGCAGTTCTTC.

The chain carries TRBV5-6 and TRBJ2-7, with D tentatively TRBD2 (6 bases). This CDR3 has 13 amino acids. Germline V CDR1 and CDR2: SGHDT, YYEEEE. Trimming left V 6 bases short and J 7 bases short, with 17 bases between. The CDR3 spells CASTIPQGGEQYF. In DNA form, the CDR3 reads TGTGCCAGCACCATCCCGCAGGGAGGTGAGCAGTACTTC.

This chain joins TRBV1 and TRBJ1-5. TRBV1 is marked as a pseudogene. This CDR3 is built from 18 residues. CDR3 sequence (DNA): TGCACCAGCAGCCAACCCAGACTTGGAGATTATAGCAATCAGCCCCAGCATTTT. Protein product: CTSSQPRLGDYSNQPQHF.

The chain carries TRBV4-1 and TRBJ2-3; 10 positions match TRBD2. The V segment lost 6 bases and the J segment 0 bases; nucleotides outside the gene matches: 3. The CDR3 has 15 residues. Germline CDR1 is MGHRA and CDR2 is YSYEKL. CDR3 protein: CASRLAGISTDTQYF. The DNA of the CDR3 is TGCGCCAGCAGACTAGCGGGGATAAGCACAGATACGCAGTATTTT.

This clone was seen only once. At one boundary the junction diverges from the germline segment, which might be a read error. This chain links TRBV7-9 with TRBJ2-7; D is uncertain. Germline CDR1 reads SEHNR; CDR2 reads FQNEAQ (reference sequence). The CDR3 contains 16 residues. The CDR3 sequence is CSSSLGFRVEAYEQYF. Written as DNA, the CDR3 is TGTTCCAGCAGCTTAGGCTTCCGAGTAGAGGCCTACGAGCAGTACTTC.

The chain carries TRBV30 and TRBJ2-3; 7 positions agree with TRBD1. The germline gives CDR1 GTSNPN, CDR2 SVGIG (reference sequence). This CDR3 spans 12 amino acids. The ends lost 8 bases at V and 5 bases at J; junction bases unmatched: 7. CDR3 DNA sequence: TGTGCCAAGGGACAGTATGGAGATACGCAGTATTTT. This sequence encodes CAKGQYGDTQYF.

The rearrangement joins TRBV27 to TRBJ2-5, with D unresolved. Near its end, the DNA agrees better with TRBJ2-7, so the J call may be wrong. CDR3 length: 12 residues. Germline V gene lookup returns CDR1 MNHEY and CDR2 SMNVEV (reference sequence). DNA of the CDR3: TGTGCCAGCAGCCCACCTTCCTACGAGCAGTACTTC. Its protein is CASSPPSYEQYF.

CDR3 sequence reads: CASTAEGGDNEQFF. The DNA of the CDR3 is TGTGCCAGCACCGCTGAGGGAGGGGACAATGAGCAGTTCTTC. The chain is built from TRBV6-5 and TRBJ2-1, with 7 bases lining up with TRBD2. The J segment lost 5 bases and the V segment lost 7 bases, leaving 8 bases of the junction unmatched. Germline CDR1 and CDR2: MNHEY and SVGAGI. The CDR3 sequence is 14 residues long.

V usage is TRBV9 and J usage is TRBJ2-3; the match to TRBD1 covers 11 bases. CDR1 is SGDLS, CDR2 YYNGEE, per germline. Trimming at V came to 5 bases and at J to 4 bases, leaving 12 bases not matched to a gene. This CDR3 is 17 amino acids long. The DNA for the CDR3 is TGTGCCAGCAGTAGGACGGACAGGGGGCTTGTAGCAGATACGCAGTATTTT. It translates to CASSRTDRGLVADTQYF.

The gene calls are TRBV4-1 and TRBJ2-6; 9 nucleotides agree with TRBD1. Unmatched junction bases numbered 7, after V lost 4 bases and J lost 3 bases. The CDR3 covers 17 residues. The germline gives CDR1 MGHRA, CDR2 YSYEKL. CDR3 protein: CASSLRTGADGANVLTF. In DNA form, the CDR3 reads TGCGCCAGCAGCCTCCGGACAGGGGCGGATGGGGCCAACGTCCTGACTTTC.

CDR3 in amino acids: CASSQDPGQSYEQYF. The CDR3 DNA reads as TGTGCCAGCAGCCAAGATCCGGGACAATCCTACGAGCAGTACTTC. The gene calls are TRBV14 and TRBJ2-7; D might be TRBD1 (6 bases). The V end was cut by 0 bases, the J end by 1 base, with 10 bases between. The germline V gene has CDR1 SGHDN and CDR2 FVKESK. The CDR3 is 15 residues long.

This chain joins TRBV30 and TRBJ1-2; 11 bases line up with TRBD1. The CDR3 is 14 amino acids. Trimming at V came to 0 bases and at J to 8 bases, leaving 5 bases not matched to a gene. Per the germline V gene, CDR1 is GTSNPN and CDR2 is SVGIG (reference sequence). The CDR3 sequence is CAWSVRRTGGGYTF. The CDR3 DNA reads as TGTGCCTGGAGTGTACGAAGGACAGGGGGCGGCTACACCTTC.

This chain connects TRBV29-1 to TRBJ2-3, with 9 bases matching TRBD1. The CDR3 runs 17 residues. The junction had 12 bases not matched to a gene; V was cut back by 2 bases and J by 3 bases. Germline V gene lookup returns CDR1 SQVTM and CDR2 ANQGSEA. This CDR3 reads CSVERSQTGGMTDTQYF. The CDR3 coding sequence is TGCAGCGTTGAAAGGTCCCAGACAGGGGGGATGACAGATACGCAGTATTTT.

The chain employs TRBV5-5 and TRBJ2-7, with TRBD1 matching over 7 bases. The germline gives CDR1 SGHKS, CDR2 YYEKEE (reference sequence). V was clipped by 0 bases and J by 3 bases; unmatched bases: 15. The CDR3 runs 18 residues. In DNA form, the CDR3 reads TGTGCCAGCAGCTTGGCAGTATCTCCCTCGACAGGGAACTACGAGCAGTACTTC. It specifies CASSLAVSPSTGNYEQYF. Using reference TRBV5-5 and TRBJ2-7 for the parts outside the CDR3, the full variable domain is DAGVTQSPTHLIKTRGQQVTLRCSPISGHKSVSWYQQVLGQGPQFIFQYYEKEERGRGNFPDRFSARQFPNYSSELNVNALLLGDSALYLCASSLAVSPSTGNYEQYFGPGTRLTVT.